The rows below give T cell receptor beta chains drawn from one sample of a study of cytomegalovirus exposure and HLA in healthy donors. Some clones are missing from TCRdb's copy, which holds only in-frame ones; the method was immunoSEQ multiplex PCR. The sample lists 40,000 to 55,000 clones, 72% occurring once. The sequenced sample consisted of PBMCs. Receptors were obtained from a woman aged 45-59 years in good health and CMV-seronegative. Each CDR3 is given with its conserved first and last residue. D genes are given only for firm matches. Size values are once, few and many counts, or a class for expanded clones, and some rows have none.

TRBV6-5	15	.	TRBJ1-5	once	TGTGCCAGCAGTTTCGGCCCGACGGGAAATCAGCCCCAGCATTTT	CASSFGPTGNQPQHF
TRBV18	16	.	TRBJ2-1	.	TGTGCCAGCTCACCATTGGAGACTAGGGCCGACAATGAGCAGTTCTTC	CASSPLETRADNEQFF
TRBV2	13	.	TRBJ1-5	few	TGTGCCAGCAGTGACCAGAGCAATCAGCCCCAGCATTTT	CASSDQSNQPQHF
TRBV5-4	15	TRBD2	TRBJ2-1	.	TGTGCCAGCAGCGCAAGTAGCGGGTATTACAATGAGCAGTTCTTC	CASSASSGYYNEQFF
TRBV6-1	14	TRBD1	TRBJ1-5	.	TGTGCCAGCAGTGGAGGACAGGGCCTACAGCCCCAGCATTTT	CASSGGQGLQPQHF
TRBV30	11	TRBD1	TRBJ2-7	.	TGTGCCTGGAGTGTCGGGACAGCTCCGTACTTC	CAWSVGTAPYF
TRBV7-6	15	TRBD1	TRBJ2-2	.	TGTGCCAGCAGCTTACAGGGGGCGAACACCGGGGAGCTGTTTTTT	CASSLQGANTGELFF
TRBV28	15	.	TRBJ1-3	.	TGTGCCAGCAGCATTGGGGGGGTCTCTGGAAACACCATATATTTT	CASSIGGVSGNTIYF
TRBV28	17	.	TRBJ1-2	few	TGTGCCAGCAGTGAACCCACACGGGCGGGGTCTGGGCTTGGTTACACCTTC	CASSEPTRAGSGLGYTF
TRBV6-6	14	.	TRBJ2-3	.	TGTGCCAGCATGAATCGTTTAGGCACAGATACGCAGTATTTT	CASMNRLGTDTQYF
TRBV5-4	13	TRBD1	TRBJ2-7	.	TGTGCCAGCAGCTTGGACAGGGGCTACGAGCAGTACTTC	CASSLDRGYEQYF
TRBV19	15	TRBD1	TRBJ2-5	.	TGTGCCAGTAGTGGGCAACAGGGGGATGGAGGGACCCAGTACTTC	CASSGQQGDGGTQYF
TRBV9	18	TRBD2	TRBJ2-1	.	TGTGCCAGCAGCTCCCGGGGGACTAGCGGGACCCGGGGCGATGAGCAGTTCTTC	CASSSRGTSGTRGDEQFF
TRBV28	15	TRBD2	TRBJ2-3	.	TGTGCCAGCAGTTTTAGCGGGAGTGGAACAGATACGCAGTATTTT	CASSFSGSGTDTQYF
TRBV5-1	13	.	TRBJ1-1	few	TGCGCCAGCAGCTTGGGGGAGTCCACTGAAGCTTTCTTT	CASSLGESTEAFF
TRBV6-5	14	TRBD1	TRBJ2-5	.	TGTGCCAGCAGAGCACAGGGGGGACAAGAGACCCAGTACTTC	CASRAQGGQETQYF
TRBV7-2	15	TRBD1	TRBJ2-1	.	TGTGCCAGCAGCTATGACAGGGGGCGGTTAAATGAGCAGTTCTTC	CASSYDRGRLNEQFF
TRBV10-3	16	TRBD2	TRBJ2-2	.	TGTGCCATCAGTGGGGCTAGCGGGGCCGGTGTCGGGGAGCTGTTTTTT	CAISGASGAGVGELFF
TRBV14	13	TRBD2	TRBJ2-1	.	TGTGCCAGCAGCCAAGCGGGACTAGCGGGGCTAGTCTTC	CASSQAGLAGLVF
TRBV7-2	13	.	TRBJ2-7	.	TGTGCCAGCAGCTCCGCGGGGCTCCGCGAGCAGTACTTC	CASSSAGLREQYF
TRBV11-2	15	TRBD1	TRBJ2-3	.	TGTGCCAGCAGTCCAGGGGGTAACCCACCAGATACGCAGTATTTT	CASSPGGNPPDTQYF
TRBV11-3	18	TRBD2	TRBJ2-6	.	TGTGCCAGCAGCTTAGTGAGCGGGGGCCGCTCTGGGGCCAACGTCCTGACTTTC	CASSLVSGGRSGANVLTF
TRBV30	17	TRBD1	TRBJ2-7	.	TGTGCCTGGAGTTTAGGGACAGATCCCCTTTCCTCCTACGAGCAGTACTTC	CAWSLGTDPLSSYEQYF
TRBV27	13	TRBD2	TRBJ2-7	.	TGTGCCAGCAGGGGACTGGGGGGGTTCGAGCAGTACTTC	CASRGLGGFEQYF
TRBV5-1	16	.	TRBJ2-1	.	TGCGCCAGCAGCCAGGAGGGGCAGCTCATTATCAGTGAGCAGTTCTTC	CASSQEGQLIISEQFF
TRBV2	15	TRBD1	TRBJ2-3	few	TGTGCCAGCAGTGAAATGGACAGGAGCACAGATACGCAGTATTTT	CASSEMDRSTDTQYF
TRBV18	16	TRBD1	TRBJ2-3	once	TGTGCCAGCTCATCTAGACAGGGGGCTACCACAGATACGCAGTATTTT	CASSSRQGATTDTQYF